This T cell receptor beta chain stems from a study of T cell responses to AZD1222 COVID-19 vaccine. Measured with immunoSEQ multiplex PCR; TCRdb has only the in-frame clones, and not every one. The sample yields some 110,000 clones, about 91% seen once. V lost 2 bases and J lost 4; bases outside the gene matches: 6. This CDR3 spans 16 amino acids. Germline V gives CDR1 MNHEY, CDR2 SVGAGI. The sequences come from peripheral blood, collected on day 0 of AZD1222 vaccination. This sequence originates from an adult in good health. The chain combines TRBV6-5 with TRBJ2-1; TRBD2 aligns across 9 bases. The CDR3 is CASSYVAGVTYNEQFF. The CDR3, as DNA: TGTGCCAGCAGTTACGTAGCGGGAGTAACTTACAATGAGCAGTTCTTC.